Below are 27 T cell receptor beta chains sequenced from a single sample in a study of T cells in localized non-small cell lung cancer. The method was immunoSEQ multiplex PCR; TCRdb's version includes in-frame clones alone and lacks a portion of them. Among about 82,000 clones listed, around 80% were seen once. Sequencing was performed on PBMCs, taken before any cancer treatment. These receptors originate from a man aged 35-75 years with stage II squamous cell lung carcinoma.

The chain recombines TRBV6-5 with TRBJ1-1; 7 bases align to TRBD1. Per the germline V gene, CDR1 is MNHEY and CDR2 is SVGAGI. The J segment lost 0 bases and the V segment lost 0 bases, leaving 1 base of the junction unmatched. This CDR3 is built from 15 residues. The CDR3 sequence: CASSYSTGMNTEAFF. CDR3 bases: TGTGCCAGCAGTTACTCGACAGGGATGAACACTGAAGCTTTCTTT.

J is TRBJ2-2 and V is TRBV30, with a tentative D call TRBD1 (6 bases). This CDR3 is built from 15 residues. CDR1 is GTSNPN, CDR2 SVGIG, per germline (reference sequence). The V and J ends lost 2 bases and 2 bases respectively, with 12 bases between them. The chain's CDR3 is CAWSRKQGNTGELFF. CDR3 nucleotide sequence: TGTGCCTGGAGTCGAAAACAGGGAAACACCGGGGAGCTGTTTTTT.

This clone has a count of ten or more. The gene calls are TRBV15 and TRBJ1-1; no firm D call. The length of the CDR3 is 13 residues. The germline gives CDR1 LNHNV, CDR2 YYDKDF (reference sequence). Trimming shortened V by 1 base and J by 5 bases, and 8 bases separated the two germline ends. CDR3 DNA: TGTGCCACCAGCAGAGTCGTGGGGACTGAAGCTTTCTTT. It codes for CATSRVVGTEAFF.

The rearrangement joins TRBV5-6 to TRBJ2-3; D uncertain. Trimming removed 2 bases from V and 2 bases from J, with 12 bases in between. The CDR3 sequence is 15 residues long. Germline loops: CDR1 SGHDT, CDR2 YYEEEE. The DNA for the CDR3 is TGTGCCAGCAGCTTAGGTAGCTGGTTCACAGATACGCAGTATTTT. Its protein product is CASSLGSWFTDTQYF.

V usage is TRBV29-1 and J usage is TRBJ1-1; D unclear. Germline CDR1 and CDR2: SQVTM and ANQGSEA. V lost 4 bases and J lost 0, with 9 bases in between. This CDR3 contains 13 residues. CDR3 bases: TGCAGCGTTGTAGGGAAGATGAACACTGAAGCTTTCTTT. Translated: CSVVGKMNTEAFF.

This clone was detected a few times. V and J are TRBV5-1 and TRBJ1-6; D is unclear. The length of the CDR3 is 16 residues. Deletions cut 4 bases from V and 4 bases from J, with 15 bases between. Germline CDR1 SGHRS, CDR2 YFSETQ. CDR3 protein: CASSPMTGDYNSPLHF. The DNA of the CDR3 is TGCGCCAGCAGCCCTATGACGGGCGATTATAATTCACCCCTCCACTTT.

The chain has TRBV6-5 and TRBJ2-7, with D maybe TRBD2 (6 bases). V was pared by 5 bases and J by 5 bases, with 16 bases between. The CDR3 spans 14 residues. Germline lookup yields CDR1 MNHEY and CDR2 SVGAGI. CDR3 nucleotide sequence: TGTGCCAGCAGTGCGAGGAGCCCGGGGGACGAGCAGTACTTC. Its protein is CASSARSPGDEQYF.

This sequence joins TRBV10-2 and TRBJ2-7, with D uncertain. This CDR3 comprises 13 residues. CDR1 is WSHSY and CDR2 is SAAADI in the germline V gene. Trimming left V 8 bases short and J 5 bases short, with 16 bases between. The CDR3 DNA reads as TGCGCCAGCTACGTCTCCGGCACCCACGAGCAGTACTTC. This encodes CASYVSGTHEQYF.

The CDR3: CASSLDRHTEAFF. The CDR3 DNA reads TGTGCCAGCAGCTTGGACAGACACACTGAAGCTTTCTTT. This chain joins TRBV5-5 and TRBJ1-1; D remains unclear. In germline, CDR1 is SGHKS, CDR2 YYEKEE (reference sequence). The germline V and J ends were trimmed by 0 bases and 3 bases, with 6 bases remaining between them. This CDR3 is built from 13 residues.

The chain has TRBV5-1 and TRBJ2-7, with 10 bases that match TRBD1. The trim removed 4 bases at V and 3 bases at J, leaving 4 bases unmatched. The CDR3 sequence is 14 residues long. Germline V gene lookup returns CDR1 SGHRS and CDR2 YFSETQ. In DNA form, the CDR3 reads TGCGCCAGCAGCCAAGGGACAGGGGACTACGAGCAGTACTTC. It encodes CASSQGTGDYEQYF.

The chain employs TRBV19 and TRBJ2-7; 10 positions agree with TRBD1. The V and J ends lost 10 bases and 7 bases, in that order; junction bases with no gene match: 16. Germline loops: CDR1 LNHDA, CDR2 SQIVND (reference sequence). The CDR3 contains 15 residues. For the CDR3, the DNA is TGTGCCACCGCTGCCGGGACAGGGGTCTCTGGGGAGCAGTACTTC. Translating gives CATAAGTGVSGEQYF. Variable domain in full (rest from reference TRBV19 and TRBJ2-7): DGGITQSPKYLFRKEGQNVTLSCEQNLNHDAMYWYRQDPGQGLRLIYYSQIVNDFQKGDIAEGYSVSREKKESFPLTVTSAQKNPTAFYLCATAAGTGVSGEQYFGPGTRLTVT.

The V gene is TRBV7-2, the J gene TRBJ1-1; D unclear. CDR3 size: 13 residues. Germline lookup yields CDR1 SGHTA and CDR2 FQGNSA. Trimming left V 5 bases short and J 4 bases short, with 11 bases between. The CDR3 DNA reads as TGTGCCAGCAGCCCCGGGCCTGGCACTGAAGCTTTCTTT. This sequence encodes CASSPGPGTEAFF.

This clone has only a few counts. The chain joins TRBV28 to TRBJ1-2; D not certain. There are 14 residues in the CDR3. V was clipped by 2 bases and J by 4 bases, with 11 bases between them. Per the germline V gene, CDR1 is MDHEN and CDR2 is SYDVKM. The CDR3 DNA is TGTGCCAGCAGTTTACTCCGACAAAGCTATGGCTACACCTTC. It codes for CASSLLRQSYGYTF.

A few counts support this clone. The CDR3 protein is CASSPTHGSPLHF. CDR3 sequence (DNA): TGTGCCAGCAGCCCGACCCACGGTTCACCCCTCCACTTT. The chain employs TRBV7-8 and TRBJ1-6, with D unresolved. Germline V gives CDR1 SGHVS, CDR2 FQNEAQ. V shed 5 bases and J shed 9 bases, with 11 bases lying between them. The CDR3 contains 13 residues.

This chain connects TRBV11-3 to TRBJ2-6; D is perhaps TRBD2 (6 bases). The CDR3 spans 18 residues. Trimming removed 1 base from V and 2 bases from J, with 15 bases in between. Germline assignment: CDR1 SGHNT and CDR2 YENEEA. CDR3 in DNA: TGTGCCAGCAGCTTAGGAGTCGGTGGAGGGCCTGGGGCCAACGTCCTGACTTTC. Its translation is CASSLGVGGGPGANVLTF.

The CDR3 region is CASSPSSRQGPDTQYF. CDR3 coding DNA: TGCGCCAGCAGCCCCTCCTCCCGACAGGGTCCAGATACGCAGTATTTT. The chain carries TRBV5-1 and TRBJ2-3; 7 nucleotides line up with TRBD1. The J segment lost 4 bases and the V segment lost 4 bases, leaving 12 bases of the junction unmatched. The CDR3 spans 16 residues. The germline V gene has CDR1 SGHRS and CDR2 YFSETQ.

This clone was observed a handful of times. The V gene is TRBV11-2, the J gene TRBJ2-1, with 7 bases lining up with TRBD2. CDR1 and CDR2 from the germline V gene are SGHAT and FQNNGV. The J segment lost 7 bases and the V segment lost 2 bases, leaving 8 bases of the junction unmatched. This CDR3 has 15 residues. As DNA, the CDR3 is TGTGCCAGCAGCTTAACACTCGGGGGGTTAAATGAGCAGTTCTTC. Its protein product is CASSLTLGGLNEQFF.

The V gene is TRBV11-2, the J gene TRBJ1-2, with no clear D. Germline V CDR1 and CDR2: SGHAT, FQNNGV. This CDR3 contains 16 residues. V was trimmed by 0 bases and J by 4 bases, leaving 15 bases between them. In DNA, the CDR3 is TGTGCCAGCAGCTTAGATCGAGCGGAGTTGGGCTATGGCTACACCTTC. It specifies CASSLDRAELGYGYTF.

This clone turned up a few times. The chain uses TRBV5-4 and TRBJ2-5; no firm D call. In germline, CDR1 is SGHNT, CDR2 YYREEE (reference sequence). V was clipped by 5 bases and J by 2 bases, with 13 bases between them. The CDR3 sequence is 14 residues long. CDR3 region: CASRSNVVQETQYF. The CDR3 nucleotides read TGTGCCAGCAGGTCGAACGTAGTGCAAGAGACCCAGTACTTC.

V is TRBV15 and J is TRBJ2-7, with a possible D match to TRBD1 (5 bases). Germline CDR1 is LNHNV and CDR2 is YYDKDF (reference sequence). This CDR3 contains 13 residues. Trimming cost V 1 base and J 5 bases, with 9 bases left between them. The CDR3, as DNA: TGTGCCACCAGCAGAGGAGCCAGGGACGAGCAGTACTTC. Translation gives CATSRGARDEQYF.

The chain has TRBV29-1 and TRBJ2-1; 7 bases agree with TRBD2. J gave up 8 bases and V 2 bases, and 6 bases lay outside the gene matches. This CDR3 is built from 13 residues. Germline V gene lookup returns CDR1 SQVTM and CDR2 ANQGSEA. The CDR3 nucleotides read TGCAGCGTTGAAAGGGAGGGCCTCTATGAGCAGTTCTTC. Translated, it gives CSVEREGLYEQFF.

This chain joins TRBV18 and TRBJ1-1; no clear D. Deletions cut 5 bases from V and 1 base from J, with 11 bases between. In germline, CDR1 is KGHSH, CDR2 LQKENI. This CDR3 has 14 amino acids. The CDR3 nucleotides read TGTGCCAGCTCAACCCGATCGGGGAACACTGAAGCTTTCTTT. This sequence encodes CASSTRSGNTEAFF.

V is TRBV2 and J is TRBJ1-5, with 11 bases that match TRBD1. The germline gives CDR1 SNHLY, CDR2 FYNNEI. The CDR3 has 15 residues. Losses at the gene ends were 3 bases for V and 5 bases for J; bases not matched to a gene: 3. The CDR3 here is CASSDRTGGDQPQHF. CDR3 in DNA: TGTGCCAGCAGTGATCGGACAGGGGGCGATCAGCCCCAGCATTTT. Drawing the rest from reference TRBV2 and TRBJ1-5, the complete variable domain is EPEVTQTPSHQVTQMGQEVILRCVPISNHLYFYWYRQILGQKVEFLVSFYNNEISEKSEIFDDQFSVERPDGSNFTLKIRSTKLEDSAMYFCASSDRTGGDQPQHFGDGTRLSIL.

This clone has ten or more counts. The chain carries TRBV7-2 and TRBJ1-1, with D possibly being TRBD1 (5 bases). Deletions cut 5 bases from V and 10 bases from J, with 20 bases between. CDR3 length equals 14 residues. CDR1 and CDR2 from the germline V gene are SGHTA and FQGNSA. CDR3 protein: CASSAVGTSQAAFF. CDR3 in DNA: TGTGCCAGCAGCGCCGTGGGGACTAGTCAGGCAGCTTTCTTT.

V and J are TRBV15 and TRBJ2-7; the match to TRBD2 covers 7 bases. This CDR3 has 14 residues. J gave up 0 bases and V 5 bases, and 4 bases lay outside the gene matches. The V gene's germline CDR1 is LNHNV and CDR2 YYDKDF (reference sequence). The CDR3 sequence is CATSRGGGSYEQYF. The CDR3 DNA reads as TGTGCCACCAGCCGCGGGGGAGGCTCCTACGAGCAGTACTTC.

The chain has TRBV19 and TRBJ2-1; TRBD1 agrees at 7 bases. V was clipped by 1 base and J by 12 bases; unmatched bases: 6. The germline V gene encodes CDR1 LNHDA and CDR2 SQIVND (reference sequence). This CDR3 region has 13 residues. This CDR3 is CASSIVHRGRQFF. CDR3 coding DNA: TGTGCCAGTAGTATAGTTCACAGGGGACGGCAGTTCTTC.

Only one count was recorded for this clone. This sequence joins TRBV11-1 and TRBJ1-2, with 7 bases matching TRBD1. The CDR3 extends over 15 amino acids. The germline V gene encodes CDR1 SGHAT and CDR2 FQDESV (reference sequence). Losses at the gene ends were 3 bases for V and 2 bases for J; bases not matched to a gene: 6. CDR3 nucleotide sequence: TGTGCCAGCAGCTTGAGTGGACAGGCGAACTATGGCTACACCTTC. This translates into CASSLSGQANYGYTF.